A selection of T cell receptor beta chains follows, all from one sample in a study of T-cell reconstitution after alpha-beta-depleted transplantation in children. TCRdb passed the PCR reads through MiXCR, listing each CDR3 protein once. This sample yields approximately 83,000 distinct CDR3 sequences, of which roughly 8.3% are seen a single time; more than 6.5% belongs to the top ten. Specimen: PBMCs from the stem cell graft donor, collected from the stem cell graft. The receptors were gathered from a human donor who donated a stem cell graft to a child with congenital amegakaryocytic thrombocytopenia. The CDR3 runs from the conserved cysteine through the conserved F or W. Fields, in order: CDR3 length, clone size, V gene, D gene, J gene, CDR3 protein, CDR3 DNA. D genes are given only for firm matches. Not all rows give a size; the values are once, few, many and, for expanded clones, a class.

>17|many|TRBV5-1|-|TRBJ2-7
CASSLASDAGFGYEQYF
TGCGCCAGCAGCTTGGCCTCGGACGCCGGGTTCGGTTACGAGCAGTACTTC
>14|many|TRBV20-1|TRBD2|TRBJ2-7
CSAGTSGSSYEQYF
TGCAGTGCAGGAACTAGCGGGAGCTCCTACGAGCAGTACTTC
>14|many|TRBV20-1|TRBD1|TRBJ1-2
CSPSGTGGNYGYTF
TGCAGTCCCTCCGGGACAGGGGGTAACTATGGCTACACCTTC
>17|-|TRBV28|-|TRBJ1-5
CASRAIGGPYSNQPQHF
TGTGCCAGCAGGGCTATCGGGGGCCCTTATAGCAATCAGCCCCAGCATTTT
>15|many|TRBV18|TRBD1|TRBJ1-2
CASSKGTDTNYGYTF
TGTGCCAGCTCAAAGGGGACAGACACAAACTATGGCTACACCTTC
>15|many|TRBV5-1|-|TRBJ2-3
CASSLEWGGTDTQYF
TGCGCCAGCAGCTTGGAGTGGGGGGGCACAGATACGCAGTATTTT
>13|many|TRBV30|-|TRBJ1-1
CAWTGTANTEAFF
TGTGCCTGGACCGGGACCGCGAACACTGAAGCTTTCTTT
>13|many|TRBV3-1|-|TRBJ1-1
CASSQGVRTEAFF
TGTGCCAGCAGCCAAGGTGTACGTACTGAAGCTTTCTTT
>13|many|TRBV12-3/TRBV12-4|-|TRBJ2-7
CASSLGPVYEQYF
TGTGCCAGCAGCCTTGGACCGGTCTACGAGCAGTACTTC
>12|many|TRBV9|TRBD1|TRBJ1-2
CASSRDSYGYTF
TGTGCCAGCAGCAGGGACAGCTATGGCTACACCTTC
>14|many|TRBV4-1|-|TRBJ1-3
CASSSPGSGNTIYF
TGCGCCAGCAGCTCGCCGGGTAGTGGAAACACCATATATTTT
>16|many|TRBV11-2|-|TRBJ2-5
CASSLDLASSQETQYF
TGTGCCAGCAGCTTAGATCTGGCTAGTAGCCAAGAGACCCAGTACTTC
>14|many|TRBV18|-|TRBJ1-1
CASSPALGNTEAFF
TGTGCCAGCTCACCAGCGTTAGGGAACACTGAAGCTTTCTTT
>18|-|TRBV11-1|-|TRBJ2-3
CASSPLDDTLGGTDTQYF
TGTGCCAGCAGCCCCCTTGACGACACGCTCGGAGGCACAGATACGCAGTATTTT
>15|many|TRBV10-3|TRBD2|TRBJ2-2
CAITAGGANTGELFF
TGTGCCATCACTGCGGGGGGGGCGAACACCGGGGAGCTGTTTTTT
>16|many|TRBV5-1|-|TRBJ2-3
CASSGPTALVPDTQYF
TGCGCCAGCAGCGGACCGACAGCACTGGTTCCCGATACGCAGTATTTT